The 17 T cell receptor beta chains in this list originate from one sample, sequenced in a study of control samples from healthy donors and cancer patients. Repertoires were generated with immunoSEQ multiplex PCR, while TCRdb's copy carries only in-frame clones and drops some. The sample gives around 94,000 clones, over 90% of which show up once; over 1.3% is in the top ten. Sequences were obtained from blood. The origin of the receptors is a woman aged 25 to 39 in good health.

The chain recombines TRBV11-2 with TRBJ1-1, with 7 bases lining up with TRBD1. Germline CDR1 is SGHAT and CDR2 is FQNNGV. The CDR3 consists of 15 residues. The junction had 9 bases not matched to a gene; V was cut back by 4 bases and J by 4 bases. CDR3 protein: CASSSYRGMSTEAFF. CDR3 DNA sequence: TGTGCCAGCAGCTCCTACAGGGGAATGAGCACTGAAGCTTTCTTT. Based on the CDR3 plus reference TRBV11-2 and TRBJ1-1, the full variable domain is EAGVAQSPRYKIIEKRQSVAFWCNPISGHATLYWYQQILGQGPKLLIQFQNNGVVDDSQLPKDRFSAERLKGVDSTLKIQPAKLEDSAVYLCASSSYRGMSTEAFFGQGTRLTVV.

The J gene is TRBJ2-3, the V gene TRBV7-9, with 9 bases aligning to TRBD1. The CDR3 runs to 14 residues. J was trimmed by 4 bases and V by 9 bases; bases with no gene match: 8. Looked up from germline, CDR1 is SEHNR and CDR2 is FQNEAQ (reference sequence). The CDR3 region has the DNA TGTGCCAGTCTGGGACAGGGTCAACCAGATACGCAGTATTTT. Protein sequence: CASLGQGQPDTQYF.

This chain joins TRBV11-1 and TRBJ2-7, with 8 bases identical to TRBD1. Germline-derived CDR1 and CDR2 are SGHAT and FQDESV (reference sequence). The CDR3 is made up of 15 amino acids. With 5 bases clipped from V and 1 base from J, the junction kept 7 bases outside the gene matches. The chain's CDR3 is CASSLGQGFSYEQYF. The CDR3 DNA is TGTGCCAGCAGCCTAGGACAGGGCTTTTCCTACGAGCAGTACTTC.

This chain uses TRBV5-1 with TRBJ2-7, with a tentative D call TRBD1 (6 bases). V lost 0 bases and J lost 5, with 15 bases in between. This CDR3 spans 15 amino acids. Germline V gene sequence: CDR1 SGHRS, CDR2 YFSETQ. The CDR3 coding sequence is TGCGCCAGCAGCTTGGCGACAGGACTCTCTGACGAGCAGTACTTC. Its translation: CASSLATGLSDEQYF.

CDR3 coding DNA: TGTGCCAGCAGTCCCGGGACTAACACAGATACGCAGTATTTT. It yields the protein CASSPGTNTDTQYF. The V and J genes are TRBV28 and TRBJ2-3; 7 bases match TRBD2. The length of the CDR3 is 14 residues. The V segment lost 5 bases and the J segment 2 bases; nucleotides outside the gene matches: 4. Germline assignment: CDR1 MDHEN and CDR2 SYDVKM.

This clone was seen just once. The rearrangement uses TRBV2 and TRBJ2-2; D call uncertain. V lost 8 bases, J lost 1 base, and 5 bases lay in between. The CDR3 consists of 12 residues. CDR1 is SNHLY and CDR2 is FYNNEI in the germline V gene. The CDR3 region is CASDRNTGELFF. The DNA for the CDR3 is TGTGCCAGCGACCGGAACACCGGGGAGCTGTTTTTT.

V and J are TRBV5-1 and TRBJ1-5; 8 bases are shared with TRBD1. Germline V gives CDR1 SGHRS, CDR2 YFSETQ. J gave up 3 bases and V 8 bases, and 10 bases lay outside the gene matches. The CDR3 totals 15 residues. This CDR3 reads CARRPGTGHNQPQHF. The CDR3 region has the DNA TGCGCCAGAAGGCCCGGGACAGGACACAATCAGCCCCAGCATTTT.

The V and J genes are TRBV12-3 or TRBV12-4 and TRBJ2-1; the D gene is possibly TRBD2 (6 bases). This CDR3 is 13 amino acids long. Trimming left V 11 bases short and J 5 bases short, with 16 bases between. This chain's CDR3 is CASYREPNNEQFF. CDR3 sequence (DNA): TGTGCCTCATACCGGGAGCCAAACAATGAGCAGTTCTTC.

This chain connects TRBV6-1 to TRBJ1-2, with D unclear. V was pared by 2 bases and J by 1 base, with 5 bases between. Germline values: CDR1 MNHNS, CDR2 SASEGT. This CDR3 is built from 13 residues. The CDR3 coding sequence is TGTGCCAGCAGTGAAAGCAATAACTATGGCTACACCTTC. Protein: CASSESNNYGYTF.

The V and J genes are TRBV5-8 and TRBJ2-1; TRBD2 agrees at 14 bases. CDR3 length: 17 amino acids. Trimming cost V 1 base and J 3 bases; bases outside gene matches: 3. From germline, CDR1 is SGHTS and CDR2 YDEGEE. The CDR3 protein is CASSLPGTSGSYNEQFF. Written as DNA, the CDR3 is TGTGCCAGCAGCTTGCCTGGGACTAGCGGGAGCTACAATGAGCAGTTCTTC.

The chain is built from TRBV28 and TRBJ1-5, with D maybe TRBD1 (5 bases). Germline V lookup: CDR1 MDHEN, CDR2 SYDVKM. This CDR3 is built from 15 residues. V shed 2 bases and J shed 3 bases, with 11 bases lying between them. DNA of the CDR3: TGTGCCAGCAGTTTAATGTTGGGACTCAATCAGCCCCAGCATTTT. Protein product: CASSLMLGLNQPQHF.

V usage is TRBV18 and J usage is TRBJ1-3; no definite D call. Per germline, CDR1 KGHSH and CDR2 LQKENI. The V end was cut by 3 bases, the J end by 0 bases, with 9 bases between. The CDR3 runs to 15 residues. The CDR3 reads CASSPASSSGNTIYF. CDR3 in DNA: TGTGCCAGCTCACCTGCTTCGAGCTCTGGAAACACCATATATTTT.

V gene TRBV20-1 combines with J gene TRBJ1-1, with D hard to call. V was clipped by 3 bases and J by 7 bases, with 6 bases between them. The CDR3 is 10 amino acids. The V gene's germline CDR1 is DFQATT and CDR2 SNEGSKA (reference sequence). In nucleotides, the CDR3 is TGCAGTGCTAGTTTGGATGAAGCTTTCTTT. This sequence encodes CSASLDEAFF.

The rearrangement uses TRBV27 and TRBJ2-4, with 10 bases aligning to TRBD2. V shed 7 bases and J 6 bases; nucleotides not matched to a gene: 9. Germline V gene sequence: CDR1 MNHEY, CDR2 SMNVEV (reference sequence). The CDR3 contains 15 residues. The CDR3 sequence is CASTDSSGGSNIQYF. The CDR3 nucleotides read TGTGCCAGCACCGACTCTAGCGGGGGCTCAAACATTCAGTACTTC.

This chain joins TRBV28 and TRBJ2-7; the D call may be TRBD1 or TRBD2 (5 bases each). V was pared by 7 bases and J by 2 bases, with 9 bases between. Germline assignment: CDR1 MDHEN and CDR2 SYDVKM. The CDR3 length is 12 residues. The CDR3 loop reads CASTQGAYEQYF. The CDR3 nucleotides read TGTGCCAGCACGCAGGGAGCCTACGAGCAGTACTTC.

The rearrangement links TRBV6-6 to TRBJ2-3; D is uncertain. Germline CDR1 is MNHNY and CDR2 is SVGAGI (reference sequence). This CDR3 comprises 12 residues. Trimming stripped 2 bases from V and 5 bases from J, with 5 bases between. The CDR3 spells CASSYPLDTQYF. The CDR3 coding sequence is TGTGCCAGCAGTTACCCTCTAGATACGCAGTATTTT.

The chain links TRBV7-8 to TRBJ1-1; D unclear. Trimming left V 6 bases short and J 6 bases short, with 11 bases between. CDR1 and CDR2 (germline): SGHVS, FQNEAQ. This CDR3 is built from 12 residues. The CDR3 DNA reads TGTGCCAGCAGTACGGACGTGGCTGAAGCTTTCTTT. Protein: CASSTDVAEAFF.